The T cell receptor beta chain described here comes from a study of CD8 T cells in ankylosing spondylitis. General study points: Significant enrichment of disease-linked clones was reportedly seen in matched ankylosing spondylitis synovial fluid. For ankylosing spondylitis blood, a TCR beta motif of about eight highly homologous variants appeared characteristic. The disease-linked clones had a CD8+ phenotype and low blood frequencies.

A remark on this clonotype: Its antigen is as yet unknown.

V was clipped by 5 bases and J by 2 bases; unmatched bases: 11. Germline CDR1 and CDR2: MGHDK and SYGVNS. This CDR3 is built from 16 residues. Making the TCR beta libraries involved quantitative 5'-RACE with molecular barcodes. TCRdb itself ran the 5' RACE reads through MiXCR, one entry per CDR3 protein. The sample has 300,000 to 400,000 distinct CDR3 sequences; approximately 22% are singletons. Sequenced input: blood, either unsorted or a sorted T cell fraction (not recorded which). This chain connects TRBV25-1 to TRBJ2-7, with 8 bases matching TRBD1. This TCR came from a male donor with ankylosing spondylitis or in good health (not recorded which). CDR3 residues: CASSPSTGAPPYEQYF. The CDR3 bases are TGTGCCAGCAGTCCCTCGACAGGGGCACCACCCTACGAGCAGTACTTC.